This T cell receptor beta chain was retrieved from a study of blood T cell repertoires in COVID-19. Study overall: The United States, Italy and Spain supplied acute and convalescent COVID-19 samples. Sources were T cells, B-cell-depleted T cells, or PBMCs; the material itself was cDNA or gDNA.

The sample holds a few counts of this clone. In the study's own analysis: Amplification with reference gene primers provided the estimates of nucleated cell counts. The method was immunoSEQ multiplex PCR; TCRdb's version includes in-frame clones alone and lacks a portion of them. The DNA was the basis for D and trimming; V, J and clone size are from that table. The table has 65,000 to 75,000 clones, around 82% seen once. The sequencing sample was made of peripheral blood. This sequence was found in a woman in her sixties or seventies with acute or convalescent COVID-19.

CDR3: CATSAQPGESTGELFF. CDR3 nucleotide sequence: TGTGCCACCAGCGCTCAGCCAGGGGAGAGCACCGGGGAGCTGTTTTTT. The rearrangement uses TRBV15 and TRBJ2-2, with D tentatively TRBD1 (6 bases). Trimming stripped 5 bases from V and 4 bases from J, with 17 bases between. Germline assignment: CDR1 LNHNV and CDR2 YYDKDF (reference sequence). The CDR3 contains 16 residues. Combining the CDR3 with reference TRBV15 and TRBJ2-2 gives the whole variable domain DAMVIQNPRYQVTQFGKPVTLSCSQTLNHNVMYWYQQKSSQAPKLLFHYYDKDFNNEADTPDNFQSRRPNTSFCFLDIRSPGLGDTAMYLCATSAQPGESTGELFFGEGSRLTVL.